The 13 T cell receptor beta chains listed next were all sequenced from one sample in a study of shared clonotypes between healthy human individuals. Sequenced by immunoSEQ multiplex PCR; TCRdb stores in-frame clones only, minus some. The sample has approximately 470,000 clones, more than 65% seen once; the top ten hold about 13%. The sequenced sample consisted of PBMCs. The receptors shown here come from a woman aged 40 to 50 in good health. Some clones in this sample may be carry-over from other donors' samples.

In the case of this clone: Germline and junction disagree at one end, which may indicate a read error. The chain joins TRBV30 to TRBJ2-7; D might be TRBD2 (6 bases). Germline CDR1 and CDR2: GTSNPN and SVGIG (reference sequence). The CDR3 runs 15 residues. The CDR3 DNA follows: TGTGCCTGTAGTGTATTGGCGCGGGACTCCTACGAGCAGTACTTC. This encodes CACSVLARDSYEQYF.

The chain couples TRBV7-3 to TRBJ2-1; the D call may be TRBD1 or TRBD2 (5 bases each). CDR1 is SGHTA and CDR2 is FQGTGA in the germline V gene. With 4 bases removed from V and 2 bases from J, the gap between germline ends came to 12 bases. This CDR3 has 15 residues. The CDR3 is CASSSLVGAYNEQFF. CDR3 coding DNA: TGTGCCAGCAGCTCGCTGGTGGGGGCCTACAATGAGCAGTTCTTC.

This clone was seen repeatedly, ten times or more. The CDR3 region has the DNA TGTGCCAGCAGTATGGCGGGGTACAACTATGGCTACACCTTC. Protein: CASSMAGYNYGYTF. The rearrangement joins TRBV27 to TRBJ1-2; D remains ambiguous. V gave up 5 bases and J gave up 2 bases, with 12 bases separating them. The germline CDR1 and CDR2 sequences are MNHEY and SMNVEV (reference sequence). The CDR3 runs to 14 residues.

Only one count was recorded for this clone. A far larger clone differs by one base, so this is likely a read error. This chain uses TRBV28 with TRBJ2-7; 7 bases fit TRBD2. This CDR3 is built from 17 residues. Germline CDR1 reads MDHEN; CDR2 reads SYDVKM. V dropped 5 bases and J dropped 0; count of bases not matched to a gene: 13. The CDR3 nucleotides read TGTGCCAGCAGTCCCCCGACGGGGAGGGGCGCCTCCTACGAGCAGTACTTC. It is translated as CASSPPTGRGASYEQYF.

Here the CDR3 reads CASSLSFGEQYF. In DNA form, the CDR3 reads TGTGCCAGCAGCCTTTCGTTCGGAGAGCAGTACTTC. This rearrangement joins TRBV7-9 to TRBJ2-7; D is ambiguous. V lost 5 bases and J lost 7, with 12 bases in between. This CDR3 comprises 12 residues. Germline lookup yields CDR1 SEHNR and CDR2 FQNEAQ (reference sequence).

This chain connects TRBV6-5 to TRBJ1-2; TRBD1 matches at 7 bases. Per the germline V gene, CDR1 is MNHEY and CDR2 is SVGAGI. V lost 0 bases, J lost 4 bases, and 2 bases stayed unmatched. The CDR3 contains 14 residues. The CDR3 nucleotides are TGTGCCAGCAGTTACTCAGACAGGGCCTATGGCTACACCTTC. It yields the protein CASSYSDRAYGYTF.

Points on this clone: Given a far larger clone just one base away, this is likely a sequencing read error. The chain employs TRBV5-1 and TRBJ2-4; no firm D call. In germline, CDR1 is SGHRS, CDR2 YFSETQ. The CDR3 runs 13 residues. The CDR3 loop is CASSLDSNGIKYF. CDR3 sequence (DNA): TGCGCCAGCAGCTTGGACAGCAATGGCATTAAGTACTTC.

In regard to this clone: This may be a read error, as it is one base from a much larger clone. The V and J genes are TRBV18 and TRBJ2-1; 11 nucleotides line up with TRBD2. Trimming removed 7 bases from V and 8 bases from J; junction bases left unmatched: 10. The germline V gene encodes CDR1 KGHSH and CDR2 LQKENI. The CDR3 length is 15 residues. Here the CDR3 reads CASYATSGSPHEQFF. CDR3 nucleotides: TGTGCCAGCTACGCCACTAGCGGGAGTCCCCATGAGCAGTTCTTC.

Remarks on this clone: It differs at one base from a far larger clone, so likely a read error. Other DNA sequences from this sample encode an identical CDR3 as well. The chain employs TRBV6-5 and TRBJ1-1; no clear D gene. The CDR3 has 14 amino acids. Trimming shortened V by 0 bases and J by 11 bases, and 16 bases separated the two germline ends. Germline lookup yields CDR1 MNHEY and CDR2 SVGAGI. The CDR3 nucleotides read TGTGCCAGCAGTTACTCGACAACTGGGGTCGAGGCTTTCTTT. Its translation is CASSYSTTGVEAFF.

J is TRBJ1-1 and V is TRBV19, with D uncertain. Germline CDR1 reads LNHDA; CDR2 reads SQIVND (reference sequence). Trimming stripped 1 base from V and 5 bases from J, with 8 bases between. CDR3 size: 13 residues. CDR3 nucleotide sequence: TGTGCCAGTAGTATAGGGTTGGGGACTGAAGCTTTCTTT. Amino acid sequence: CASSIGLGTEAFF.

V is TRBV14 and J is TRBJ2-1, with D uncertain. This CDR3 has 15 amino acids. Trimming left V 5 bases short and J 3 bases short, with 14 bases between. The germline CDR1 and CDR2 sequences are SGHDN and FVKESK. The CDR3: CASSRGDFGYNEQFF. For the CDR3, the DNA is TGTGCCAGCAGCAGAGGCGATTTTGGCTACAATGAGCAGTTCTTC.

The V call is TRBV30, the J call TRBJ2-5; a weak D match, TRBD2 (6 bases). V lost 1 base and J 5 bases, leaving 11 bases between the germline ends. CDR3 length equals 13 residues. Germline V lookup: CDR1 GTSNPN, CDR2 SVGIG (reference sequence). The CDR3 DNA reads TGTGCCTGGAGTGGGGGGGACGGCGAGACCCAGTACTTC. Amino acids: CAWSGGDGETQYF. The whole variable domain, filled in from reference TRBV30 and TRBJ2-5, reads SQTIHQWPATLVQPVGSPLSLECTVEGTSNPNLYWYRQAAGRGLQLLFYSVGIGQISSEVPQNLSASRPQDRQFILSSKKLLLSDSGFYLCAWSGGDGETQYFGPGTRLLVL.

V is TRBV19 and J is TRBJ2-5, with D unclear. Trimming removed 5 bases from V and 4 bases from J, with 8 bases in between. Germline CDR1 LNHDA, CDR2 SQIVND (reference sequence). This CDR3 region has 12 residues. The CDR3 DNA follows: TGTGCCAGTAGTGTCAGTAGAGAGACCCAGTACTTC. This encodes CASSVSRETQYF.